This TCR beta chain was identified during a study of shared clonotypes between healthy human individuals. About the research overall: Three CD4 naive, three CD4 memory, two CD8 naive and one CD8 memory plate were used per donor. Overall study results and limits: All-four-donor shared clonotypes had higher generation probabilities than non-shared clonotypes did.

Naive CD8 cells were CD45RO-negative, positively selected for CCR7, excluding terminally differentiated effector memory CD45RA+ cells. V was trimmed by 0 bases and J by 10 bases, leaving 15 bases between them. Germline assignment: CDR1 SGDLS and CDR2 YYNGEE. The CDR3 consists of 14 residues. Libraries were prepared by immunoSEQ multiplex PCR; TCRdb keeps only in-frame clonotypes and omits some of them. The sample lists roughly 2,000,000 clones; around 95% were seen once. Turning to this clone: Its antigen is undetermined.

Sequencing used naive CD8+ T cells from PBMCs. This TCR was sampled from a man younger than 30 in good health. Some clones in this sample may be carry-over from other donors' samples. The chain links TRBV9 to TRBJ2-3; D unclear. CDR3 nucleotide sequence: TGTGCCAGCAGCGTAGGCTCAAATGAACCTTCGCAGTATTTT. Encoded protein: CASSVGSNEPSQYF.